This T cell receptor beta chain stems from a study of T-cell reconstitution after alpha-beta-depleted transplantation in children. Researchers prepared the TCRbeta library using unique molecular identifiers, the study reports. A single record per CDR3 protein comes from TCRdb applying MiXCR to the PCR reads. The table lists approximately 400,000 distinct CDR3 sequences, under 13% of them singletons, with roughly 5% in the top ten. This CDR3 region has 14 residues. The germline gives CDR1 LGHDT, CDR2 YNNKEL (reference sequence). With V trimmed by 4 bases and J by 0 bases, 2 bases remained unmatched. The chain combines TRBV3-1 with TRBJ2-5; 7 nucleotides align to TRBD2. The specimen comprised PBMCs from the stem cell graft donor, sampled from the stem cell graft. The source is a human donor who donated a stem cell graft to a child with acute myeloid leukemia. CDR3 DNA: TGTGCCAGCAGCCCTGGACTAGACCAAGAGACCCAGTACTTC. Translating gives CASSPGLDQETQYF.